This T cell receptor beta chain derives from a study of identical twins. Regarding this clonotype: Its antigen is currently unknown.

Points from the study as a whole: The study reached conclusions through statistical analysis that was cross-sectional, not following the same donors. Cord blood's abundant beta clonotypes had fewer insertions, unlike memory repertoires. Sequences that were beta out-of-frame showed weaker excess twin sharing.

Each CDR3 protein gets one entry after TCRdb re-called the 5' RACE reads with MiXCR. In the table there are approximately 550,000 distinct CDR3 sequences, about a fifth of which are singletons. Germline loops: CDR1 KGHSH, CDR2 LQKENI. This CDR3 has 13 amino acids. V was cut by 2 bases and J by 8 bases, with 10 bases left in between. The data also belong to a second study, concerning yellow fever vaccine responses in identical twins. That study reports: It has been reported that, in twins, the vaccine T cell response seemed partly convergent and partly personalized.

The chain employs TRBV18 and TRBJ2-1; D uncertain. The sample comprised CD4+ T cells sorted from blood. The sequence derives from a woman younger than 30 in good health. The CDR3 reads CASSPTPVDEQFF. For the CDR3, the DNA is TGTGCCAGCTCACCAACCCCAGTGGATGAGCAGTTCTTC.